This is a list of T cell receptor beta chains from one sample in a study of T cells after yellow fever vaccination. From the 5' RACE reads, TCRdb called clonotypes with MiXCR, one entry per CDR3 protein. Of around 63,000 distinct CDR3 sequences in the sample, 7.4% were seen once. The material sequenced was CD8+ T cells sorted from PBMCs, taken 15 days after the yellow fever booster vaccination. These receptors all come from a young man who received the YFV17D yellow fever vaccine. Both conserved end residues are part of each CDR3. Each record gives: V gene, D gene, clone size, J gene, CDR3 DNA, CDR3 protein. The D gene is left open where the match is weak. A clone size is listed for some rows: how often the clone was seen (once, few, many), or a class if it is expanded.

V: TRBV27; D: .; size: many; J: TRBJ1-5; DNA: TGTGCCAGCAGTTACCAGTATGATAGCAATCAGCCCCAGCATTTT; CDR3: CASSYQYDSNQPQHF
V: TRBV9; D: .; size: many; J: TRBJ1-2; DNA: TGTGCCAGCAGCCCTGGCACCTTC; CDR3: CASSPGTF
V: TRBV7-3; D: TRBD2; size: .; J: TRBJ2-3; DNA: TGTGCCAGCAGCTTAAGCGGACTAGCGGGAGGGCCGGGTATAACAGATACGCAGTATTTT; CDR3: CASSLSGLAGGPGITDTQYF
V: TRBV20-1; D: .; size: many; J: TRBJ2-7; DNA: TGCAGTGCTAGAGCCCAGAACAGTTTTGCCTACGAGCAGTACTTC; CDR3: CSARAQNSFAYEQYF
V: TRBV5-4; D: TRBD2; size: many; J: TRBJ2-5; DNA: TGTGCCAGCAGCTTGGTTAGCGGGAGAGGGCAAGAGACCCAGTACTTC; CDR3: CASSLVSGRGQETQYF
V: TRBV19; D: .; size: many; J: TRBJ2-2; DNA: TGTGCCACCCTCGGGCGCGCCGGGGAGCTGTTTTTT; CDR3: CATLGRAGELFF
V: TRBV6-2/TRBV6-3; D: TRBD2; size: medium-sized; J: TRBJ2-1; DNA: TGTGCCAGCAAACCCCAGCGGGACTACTACAATGAGCAGTTCTTC; CDR3: CASKPQRDYYNEQFF
V: TRBV20-1; D: TRBD2; size: many; J: TRBJ2-7; DNA: TGCAGTGCGGGGGGGAGCTCCTACGAGCAGTACTTC; CDR3: CSAGGSSYEQYF
V: TRBV7-9; D: .; size: .; J: TRBJ2-1; DNA: TGTGCCAGCAGCTTACAGGGTTTCGGCAATGAGCAGTTCTTC; CDR3: CASSLQGFGNEQFF
V: TRBV11-2; D: .; size: many; J: TRBJ2-3; DNA: TGTGCCAGCAGCTTTCGTGGCAGGGAAAACACAGATACGCAGTATTTT; CDR3: CASSFRGRENTDTQYF
V: TRBV10-3; D: .; size: .; J: TRBJ2-1; DNA: TGTGCCATCAGTGAATCCAGGGGGGGCAATGAGCAGTTCTTC; CDR3: CAISESRGGNEQFF
V: TRBV9; D: .; size: many; J: TRBJ2-1; DNA: TGTGCCAGCAGCGTAGGCGGGGACTCCTACAATGAGCAGTTCTTC; CDR3: CASSVGGDSYNEQFF
V: TRBV15; D: .; size: many; J: TRBJ2-7; DNA: TGTGCCACCAGCAGACGCAGACAGATTTCCTACGAGCAGTACTTC; CDR3: CATSRRRQISYEQYF
V: TRBV2; D: .; size: .; J: TRBJ2-5; DNA: TGTACCTGCTTCAGCGGACCCCAAGAGACCCAGTACTTC; CDR3: CTCFSGPQETQYF